This entry concerns a single T cell receptor beta chain. The antigen remains undetermined. Each CDR3 protein is one row after TCRdb ran MiXCR on the reads. The data show 600,000 to 800,000 distinct CDR3 sequences, approximately 25% seen once. This sample is part of a study of T cell repertoires in cytomegalovirus infection. At the level of the study: Public TCR beta signature analysis indicated the presence of both CMV infection and matching HLA type.

Overall study results and limits: Carriers of CMV and the relevant HLA type were discriminated by public TCR beta frequency. Dominating the ex vivo response were TCR beta clonotypes that were CMV-specific and HLA-C-restricted.

This receptor was identified in a human donor in good health (CMV status not recorded). Some clones in this sample may be carry-over from other donors' samples. Sequencing was carried out using CD8+ T cells from PBMCs.

For the CDR3, the DNA is TGTGCCAGCAGCTTGATTATGTTAGGACAGGAAACGAACACCGGGGAGCTGTTTTTT. Translating gives CASSLIMLGQETNTGELFF. The V call is TRBV5-6, the J call TRBJ2-2; 7 nucleotides align to TRBD1. V lost 1 base to trimming and J lost 0 bases; unmatched junction nucleotides: 12. The CDR3 is 19 residues long. The germline V gene has CDR1 SGHDT and CDR2 YYEEEE.